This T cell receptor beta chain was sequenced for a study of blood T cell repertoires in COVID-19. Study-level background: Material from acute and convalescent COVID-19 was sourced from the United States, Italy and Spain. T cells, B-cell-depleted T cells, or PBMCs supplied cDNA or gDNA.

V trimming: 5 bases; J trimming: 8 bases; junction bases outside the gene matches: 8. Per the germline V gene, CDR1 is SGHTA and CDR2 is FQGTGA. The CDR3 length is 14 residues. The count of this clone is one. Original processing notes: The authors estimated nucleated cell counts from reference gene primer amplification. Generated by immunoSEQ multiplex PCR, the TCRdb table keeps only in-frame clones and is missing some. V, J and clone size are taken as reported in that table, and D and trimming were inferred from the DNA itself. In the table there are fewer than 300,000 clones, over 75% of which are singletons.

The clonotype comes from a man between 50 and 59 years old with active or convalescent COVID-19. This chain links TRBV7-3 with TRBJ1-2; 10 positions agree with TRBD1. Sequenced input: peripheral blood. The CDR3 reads CASSMTGGRDGYTF. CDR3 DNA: TGTGCCAGCAGCATGACAGGGGGCCGGGACGGCTACACCTTC.